This T cell receptor beta chain was sequenced during a study of blood T cell repertoires in COVID-19. Study summary: Material from acute and convalescent COVID-19 was sourced from the United States, Italy and Spain. The cDNA or gDNA used as material had been derived from T cells, B-cell-depleted T cells, or PBMCs.

In germline, CDR1 is SGHVS, CDR2 FQNEAQ. The CDR3 runs 15 residues. J was trimmed by 7 bases and V by 5 bases; bases with no gene match: 6. Adults between roughly 18 and 95 years of age took part from 20 to 25 US areas. In this sample, this clone turned up once. Per the original data handling: Nucleated cell number was recorded as an estimate derived from reference gene primer amplification. Measured with immunoSEQ multiplex PCR; TCRdb has only the in-frame clones, and not every one. V, J and clone size derive from that table, while D and trimming were established from the DNA sequence. In the table there are 150,000 or so clones, roughly 80% of which are singletons.

The TCR sequence derives from a woman aged 40 to 50 with acute COVID-19. Source material: PBMCs or T cells enriched from blood (not recorded which). The chain links TRBV7-8 to TRBJ1-4; 11 bases align to TRBD1. The CDR3 here is CASSLSGTGGEKLFF. The CDR3 coding sequence is TGTGCCAGCAGCCTTTCCGGGACAGGGGGTGAAAAACTGTTTTTT.